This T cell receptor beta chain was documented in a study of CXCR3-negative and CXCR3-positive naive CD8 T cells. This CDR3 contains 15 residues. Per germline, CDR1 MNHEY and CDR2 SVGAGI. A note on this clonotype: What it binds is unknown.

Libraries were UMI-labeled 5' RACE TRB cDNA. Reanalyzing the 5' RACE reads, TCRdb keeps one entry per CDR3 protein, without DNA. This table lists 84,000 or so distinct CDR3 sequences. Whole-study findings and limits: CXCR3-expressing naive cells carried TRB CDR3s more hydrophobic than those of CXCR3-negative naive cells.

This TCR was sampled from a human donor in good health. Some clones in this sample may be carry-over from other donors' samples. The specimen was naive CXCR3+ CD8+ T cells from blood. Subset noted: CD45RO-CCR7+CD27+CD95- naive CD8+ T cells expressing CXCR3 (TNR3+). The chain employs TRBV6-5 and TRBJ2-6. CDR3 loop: CASTPTASGANVLTF.